The entry that follows covers one TCR beta chain sequence. The antigen is not known. The donors were members of the validation cohort, which comprised approximately 120 subjects and was separate from the first cohort of 730 or so subjects. The germline V and J ends were trimmed by 2 bases and 10 bases, with 17 bases remaining between them. Per the germline V gene, CDR1 is MNHEY and CDR2 is SVGAGI. The CDR3 has 14 amino acids. Using immunoSEQ multiplex PCR, the repertoire was profiled, and TCRdb retains in-frame clones only, with some absent. This sample has a few hundred thousand clones; nearly 90% occur once, and the top ten carry around 0.88%. This record comes from a study of cytomegalovirus exposure and HLA in healthy donors. Broader study findings: Among TCR beta chains, those listed as cytomegalovirus-associated numbered under 200. Most sequenced TCRs were rare (though some public TCRs occurred in many donors). The tendency of first-cohort TCR clusters to co-occur in the roughly 120 validation repertoires was the finding of a later analysis.

The sequencing input was PBMCs. The rearrangement joins TRBV6-5 to TRBJ1-2, with D maybe TRBD1 (5 bases). This clonotype was sampled from a man younger than 45 in good health and CMV-seronegative. The chain's CDR3 is CASSYGRRATSYTF. CDR3 nucleotides: TGTGCCAGCAGTTACGGCCGCAGGGCCACCTCCTACACCTTC.